This T cell receptor (beta chain) was captured by sequencing in a study of cytomegalovirus exposure and HLA in healthy donors. V shed 0 bases and J shed 0 bases, with 9 bases lying between them. The CDR3 contains 16 residues. Germline V lookup: CDR1 MGHRA, CDR2 YSYEKL. A word on this clone: The antigen is undetermined.

PCR amplification relied on 60 Vbeta primers (plus 13 Jbeta primers). In the original processing: The count from a later analysis was 79 million or so unique TCR beta chains, roughly 11 million of them shared. Measured with immunoSEQ multiplex PCR; TCRdb has only the in-frame clones, and not every one. The V and J calls and clone size were taken over from that table, and D and trimming were inferred from the DNA. The sample lists around 150,000 clones, approximately 80% occurring once. Study-wide results and limits: Rarity held for most TCR sequences, but there were some public TCRs that occurred in many donors. The study reported that TCR beta sequences accurately predicted HLA-A and HLA-B alleles in most subjects. An analysis was carried out later, and it reportedly showed fewer N-insertions in an Asian-associated ancestry cluster than the approximately 610-donor mean.

V and J are TRBV4-1 and TRBJ2-1; D possibly corresponds to TRBD1 (6 bases). This sequence originates from a middle-aged woman in good health and CMV-seronegative. Sequencing was done on a sample of PBMCs. The CDR3 DNA reads TGCGCCAGCAGCCAAGATTTAGGGGGCTCCTACAATGAGCAGTTCTTC. Translating it yields CASSQDLGGSYNEQFF.